This TCR beta chain was captured by sequencing in a study of cytomegalovirus exposure and HLA in healthy donors. Use of 60 Vbeta and 13 Jbeta primers characterized the PCR. Produced via immunoSEQ multiplex PCR; TCRdb's table is partial and in-frame only. The sample consists of around 300,000 clones, roughly 86% of them appearing once. The CDR3 runs 13 residues. With V trimmed by 5 bases and J by 9 bases, 7 bases remained unmatched. Germline assignment: CDR1 SGHTA and CDR2 FQGNSA. Notes on the study in general: As a later analysis revealed, the rate of TCR association differed by HLA locus, with DRB1 most and HLA-C fewest. Relative to the approximately 700-donor mean, N-insertions were reportedly fewer in an Asian-associated ancestry cluster in a later analysis.

About this clone itself: Its target is not known.

The material sequenced was PBMCs. The rearrangement links TRBV7-2 to TRBJ2-1; 7 nucleotides match TRBD2. This receptor was taken from a woman aged 40 to 49 in good health and CMV-seropositive. In DNA form, the CDR3 reads TGTGCCAGCAGCAACGGGGGGTACGGTGAGCAGTTCTTC. Protein: CASSNGGYGEQFF.